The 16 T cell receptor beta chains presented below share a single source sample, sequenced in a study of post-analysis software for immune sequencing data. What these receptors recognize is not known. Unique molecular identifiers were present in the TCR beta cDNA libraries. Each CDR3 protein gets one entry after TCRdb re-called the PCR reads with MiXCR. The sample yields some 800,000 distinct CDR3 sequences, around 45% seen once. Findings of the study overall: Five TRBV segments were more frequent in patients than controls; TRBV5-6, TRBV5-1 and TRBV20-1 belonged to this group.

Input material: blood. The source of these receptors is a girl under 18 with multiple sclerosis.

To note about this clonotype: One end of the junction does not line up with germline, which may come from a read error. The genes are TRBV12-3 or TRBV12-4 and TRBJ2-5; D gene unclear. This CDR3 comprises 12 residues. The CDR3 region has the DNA TGTGCCAGCAGTGTCTCCCAAGAGGCCCAGTACTTC. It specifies CASSVSQEAQYF.

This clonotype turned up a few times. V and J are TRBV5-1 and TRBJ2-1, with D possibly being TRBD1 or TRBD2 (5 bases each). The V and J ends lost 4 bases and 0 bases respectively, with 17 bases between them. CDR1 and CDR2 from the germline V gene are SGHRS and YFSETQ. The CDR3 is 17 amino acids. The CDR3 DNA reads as TGCGCCAGCAGCGCCCGGGACGGATGGCGCTCCTACAATGAGCAGTTCTTC. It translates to CASSARDGWRSYNEQFF.

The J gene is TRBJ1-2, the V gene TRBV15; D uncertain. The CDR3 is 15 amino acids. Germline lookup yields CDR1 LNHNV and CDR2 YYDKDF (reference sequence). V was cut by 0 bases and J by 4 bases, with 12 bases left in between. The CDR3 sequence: CATSRDRGLSYGYTF. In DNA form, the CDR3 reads TGTGCCACCAGCAGAGATAGAGGGCTGAGCTATGGCTACACCTTC.

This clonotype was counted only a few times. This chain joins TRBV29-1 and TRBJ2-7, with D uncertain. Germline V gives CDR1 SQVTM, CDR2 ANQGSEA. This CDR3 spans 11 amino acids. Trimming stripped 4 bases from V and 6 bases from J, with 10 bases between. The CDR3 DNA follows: TGCAGCGTTGGGGTCTCCGGCGAGCAGTACTTC. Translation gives CSVGVSGEQYF.

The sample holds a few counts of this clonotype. Here the CDR3 DNA reads TGTGCCAGCAGCCAGCTGACTAGCGGGAGTAGGGGACAAGAGACCCAGTACTTC. Translated, it gives CASSQLTSGSRGQETQYF. The chain recombines TRBV3-1 with TRBJ2-7; 12 nucleotides align to TRBD2. The J call may be incorrect, as the DNA end agrees better with TRBJ2-5. The length of the CDR3 is 18 residues. CDR1 and CDR2 (germline): LGHDT, YNNKEL (reference sequence).

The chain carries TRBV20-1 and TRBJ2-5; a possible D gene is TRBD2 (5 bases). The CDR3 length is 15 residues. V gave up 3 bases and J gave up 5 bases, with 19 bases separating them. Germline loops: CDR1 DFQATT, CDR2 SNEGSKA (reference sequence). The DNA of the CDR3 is TGCAGTGCTAGTCCTCCCGCCGGGGTGTGGGAGACCCAGTACTTC. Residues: CSASPPAGVWETQYF.

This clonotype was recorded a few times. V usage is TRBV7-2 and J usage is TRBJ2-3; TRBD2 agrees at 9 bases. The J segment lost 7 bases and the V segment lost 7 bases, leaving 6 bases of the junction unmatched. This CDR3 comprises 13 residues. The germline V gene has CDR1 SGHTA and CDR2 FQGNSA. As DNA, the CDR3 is TGTGCCAGCACCACCCTAGCGGGGAATACGCAGTATTTT. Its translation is CASTTLAGNTQYF.

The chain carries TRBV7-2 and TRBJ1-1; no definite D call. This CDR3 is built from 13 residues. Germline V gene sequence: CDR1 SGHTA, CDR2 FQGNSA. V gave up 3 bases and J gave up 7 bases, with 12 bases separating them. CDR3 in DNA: TGTGCCAGCAGCTTGGCCCTGTATGGTGAAGCTTTCTTT. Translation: CASSLALYGEAFF.

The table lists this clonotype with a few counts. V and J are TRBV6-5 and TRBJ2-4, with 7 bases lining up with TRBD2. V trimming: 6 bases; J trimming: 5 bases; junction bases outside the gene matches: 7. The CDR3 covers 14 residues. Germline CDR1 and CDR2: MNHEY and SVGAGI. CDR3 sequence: CASRYRLAENIQYF. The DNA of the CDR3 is TGTGCCAGCAGGTATCGGCTAGCGGAAAACATTCAGTACTTC.

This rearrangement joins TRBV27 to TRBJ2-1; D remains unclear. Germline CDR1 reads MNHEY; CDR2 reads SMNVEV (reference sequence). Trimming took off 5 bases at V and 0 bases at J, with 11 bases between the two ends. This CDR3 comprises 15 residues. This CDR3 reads CASSRVGSSYNEQFF. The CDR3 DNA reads TGTGCCAGCAGTCGAGTCGGAAGCTCCTACAATGAGCAGTTCTTC.

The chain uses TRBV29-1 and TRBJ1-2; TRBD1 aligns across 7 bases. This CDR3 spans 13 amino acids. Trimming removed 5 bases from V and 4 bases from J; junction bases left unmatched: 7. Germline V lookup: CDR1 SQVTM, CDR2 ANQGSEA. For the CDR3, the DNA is TGCAGCGTTCACAGGGGTAGTCCCTATGGCTACACCTTC. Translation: CSVHRGSPYGYTF.

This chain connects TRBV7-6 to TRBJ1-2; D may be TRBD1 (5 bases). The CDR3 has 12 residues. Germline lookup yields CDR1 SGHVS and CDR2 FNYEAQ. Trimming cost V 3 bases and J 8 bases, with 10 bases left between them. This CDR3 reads CASSFRDEGYTF. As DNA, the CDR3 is TGTGCCAGCAGCTTCCGGGACGAAGGCTACACCTTC.

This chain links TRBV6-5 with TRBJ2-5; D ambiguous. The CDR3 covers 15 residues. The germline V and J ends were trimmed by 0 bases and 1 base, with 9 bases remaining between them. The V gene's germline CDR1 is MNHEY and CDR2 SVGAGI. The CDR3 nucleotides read TGTGCCAGCAGTTACTCATCGATCGTCCAAGAGACCCAGTACTTC. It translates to CASSYSSIVQETQYF.

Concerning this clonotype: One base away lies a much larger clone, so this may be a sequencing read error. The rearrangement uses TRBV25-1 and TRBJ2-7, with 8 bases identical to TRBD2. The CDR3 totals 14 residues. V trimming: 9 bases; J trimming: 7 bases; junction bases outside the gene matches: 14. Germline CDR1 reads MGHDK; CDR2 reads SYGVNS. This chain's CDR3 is CASTAGLVDNEQYF. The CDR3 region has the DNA TGTGCCAGTACCGCGGGACTAGTCGACAATGAGCAGTACTTC.

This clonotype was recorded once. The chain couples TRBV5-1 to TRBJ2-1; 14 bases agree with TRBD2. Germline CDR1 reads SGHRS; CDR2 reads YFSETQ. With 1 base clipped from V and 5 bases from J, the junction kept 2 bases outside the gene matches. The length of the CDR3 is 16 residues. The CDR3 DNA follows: TGCGCCAGCAGCTTGAGACTAGCGGGGGGGGACAATGAGCAGTTCTTC. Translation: CASSLRLAGGDNEQFF. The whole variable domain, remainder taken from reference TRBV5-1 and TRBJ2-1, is KAGVTQTPRYLIKTRGQQVTLSCSPISGHRSVSWYQQTPGQGLQFLFEYFSETQRNKGNFPGRFSGRQFSNSRSEMNVSTLELGDSALYLCASSLRLAGGDNEQFFGPGTRLTVL.

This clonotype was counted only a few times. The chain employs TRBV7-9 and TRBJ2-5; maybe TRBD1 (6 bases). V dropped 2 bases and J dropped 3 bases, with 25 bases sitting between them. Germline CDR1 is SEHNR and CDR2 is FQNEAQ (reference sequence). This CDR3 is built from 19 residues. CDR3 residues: CASSLYRVVVLTPEETQYF. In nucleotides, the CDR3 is TGTGCCAGCAGCTTATACAGGGTCGTGGTCCTAACCCCCGAAGAGACCCAGTACTTC.